These T cell receptor beta chains were read from a single sample in a study of blood T cell repertoires in COVID-19. Here immunoSEQ multiplex PCR was the method, and the copy in TCRdb shows in-frame clones only, minus some. Of fewer than 300,000 clones listed, roughly 84% are singletons. The sample consisted of peripheral blood. The receptors were gathered from a woman aged 18-30 years with acute or convalescent COVID-19. The CDR3 runs from the conserved cysteine through the conserved F or W. The order of the fields is CDR3 DNA, CDR3 protein, D gene, V gene, clone size, J gene. D genes are given only for firm matches. Clone size is not always given. Where it is, it says once, few, many or a class for expanded clones.

DNA: TGCGCCAGCAGCCGTCAGGGGGACGGGGTCACTGAAGCTTTCTTT
CDR3: CASSRQGDGVTEAFF
D: TRBD1
V: TRBV5-1
size: .
J: TRBJ1-1

DNA: TGTGCCAGTAGTCCAGGGCTGCACGAGCAGTACTTC
CDR3: CASSPGLHEQYF
D: .
V: TRBV19
size: .
J: TRBJ2-7

DNA: TGTGCCAGCAGGGGAACCGGGACTAGCGGGAGCTCCTACAATGAGCAGTTCTTC
CDR3: CASRGTGTSGSSYNEQFF
D: TRBD2
V: TRBV27
size: .
J: TRBJ2-1

DNA: TGTGCCAGCAGCTTATTCGCCGACAGGATGAACACTGAAGCTTTCTTT
CDR3: CASSLFADRMNTEAFF
D: .
V: TRBV7-2
size: .
J: TRBJ1-1

DNA: TGTGCCAGCAGTTGGGACAGGGGTCGTGGCTACACCTTC
CDR3: CASSWDRGRGYTF
D: TRBD1
V: TRBV6-2/TRBV6-3
size: .
J: TRBJ1-2

DNA: TGTGCCAGCAGAAGGGGGTTTGGCACTGAAGCTTTCTTT
CDR3: CASRRGFGTEAFF
D: .
V: TRBV14
size: few
J: TRBJ1-1

DNA: TGTGCCAGCTCACCACGGCTAGCGGGAGGTACCGAAGAGACCCAGTACTTC
CDR3: CASSPRLAGGTEETQYF
D: TRBD2
V: TRBV18
size: .
J: TRBJ2-5

DNA: TGTGCCAGCAGCTTAACCGACAGTCCCGCCATGAACACTGAAGCTTTCTTT
CDR3: CASSLTDSPAMNTEAFF
D: .
V: TRBV7-9
size: .
J: TRBJ1-1

DNA: TGTGCCAGTAGTACTTCGGTCGGGACAGGGGGCAGAACGCAGTATTTT
CDR3: CASSTSVGTGGRTQYF
D: TRBD1
V: TRBV19
size: .
J: TRBJ2-3

DNA: TGTGCCAGCAGCCAAGCCCCAGGGGATGGCTACACCTTC
CDR3: CASSQAPGDGYTF
D: .
V: TRBV3-1/TRBV3-2
size: .
J: TRBJ1-2

DNA: TGCAGCGTTGTTAGGGGTCCCTACGAGCAGTACTTC
CDR3: CSVVRGPYEQYF
D: .
V: TRBV29-1
size: .
J: TRBJ2-7

DNA: TGTGCCAGCAGTCCAGGACAGGGGGGAATAGAGGCCCAGTACTTC
CDR3: CASSPGQGGIEAQYF
D: TRBD1
V: TRBV28
size: .
J: TRBJ2-5

DNA: TGTGCCAGCAGGGGACAGGCCCTTTTTGAAGGCTACACCTTC
CDR3: CASRGQALFEGYTF
D: TRBD1
V: TRBV2
size: many
J: TRBJ1-2

DNA: TGTGCCAGCAGCCCCAGATCCAAAACTAGCGCCGTGTCCCTAAATGAGCAGTTCTTC
CDR3: CASSPRSKTSAVSLNEQFF
D: TRBD2
V: TRBV9
size: once
J: TRBJ2-1

DNA: TGTGCCAGCAGTCCACAAGTTGGCCAAGAGACCCAGTACTTC
CDR3: CASSPQVGQETQYF
D: .
V: TRBV27
size: .
J: TRBJ2-5